This is a list of T cell receptor beta chains from one sample in a study of human T cells and chemical hapten exposure. TCRdb reanalysed the RACE reads using MiXCR and keeps one entry per CDR3 protein. The sample consists of about 65,000 distinct CDR3 sequences, about 6% of them appearing once. Sequencing input: whole blood. The receptor source for this set is a female donor in good health. Some clones in this sample may be carry-over from other donors' samples. Both conserved end residues are trimmed from each CDR3.

length | J | V | CDR3
11 | TRBJ2-3 | TRBV6-4 | ASSDSITDTQY
10 | TRBJ1-3 | TRBV30 | ASRSSGNTIY
14 | TRBJ2-1 | TRBV12-3/TRBV12-4 | ASSLFPERGYNEQF
12 | TRBJ2-1 | TRBV20-1 | SARENGAGDEQF
12 | TRBJ2-7 | TRBV28 | ASSFAGHVAEQY
15 | TRBJ2-2 | TRBV6-5 | ASSQAGLAGNTGELF
12 | TRBJ1-5 | TRBV4-1 | ASSQRLSGQPQH
14 | TRBJ2-6 | TRBV10-3 | AIRDSDSSGANVLT
12 | TRBJ2-5 | TRBV7-7 | ASSLPGPGETQY
13 | TRBJ1-5 | TRBV30 | AWSAGTGNNQPQH
12 | TRBJ1-2 | TRBV28 | ASSLIPGKHGYT
12 | TRBJ2-1 | TRBV24-1 | ATSDLINLNEQF
14 | TRBJ2-3 | TRBV7-9 | ASLLGLAENTDTQY
14 | TRBJ2-3 | TRBV18 | ASSPPAGGPGDTQY
12 | TRBJ2-5 | TRBV28 | ASSYHRGPPTQY
11 | TRBJ1-1 | TRBV6-2/TRBV6-3 | ASSPNLRTEAF
15 | TRBJ2-3 | TRBV27 | ASSFGSLQGYTDTQY
13 | TRBJ1-2 | TRBV21-1 | ASSNATGETYGYT
12 | TRBJ2-4 | TRBV6-4 | ASSDRGAKNIQY
12 | TRBJ2-4 | TRBV2 | ASSEITGGDIQY
13 | TRBJ2-7 | TRBV27 | ASSSTGQGAGEQY
13 | TRBJ1-2 | TRBV14 | ASSQGQRIGYGYT
15 | TRBJ2-1 | TRBV11-2 | ASSLGPGFNPYNEQF
11 | TRBJ2-5 | TRBV12-3/TRBV12-4 | ASSYGYQETQY
14 | TRBJ2-3 | TRBV27 | ASSLLKASSTDTQY
14 | TRBJ2-2 | TRBV28 | ASKDREGQGSGELF
12 | TRBJ1-1 | TRBV11-2 | ASSSGGGITEAF
12 | TRBJ1-1 | TRBV10-3 | AISEDRGHTEAF
13 | TRBJ1-5 | TRBV2 | ASSEETGGNQPQH
11 | TRBJ2-1 | TRBV6-1 | AAARTDYNEQF
17 | TRBJ2-1 | TRBV28 | ASSSAGTGGTGSYNEQF
13 | TRBJ2-7 | TRBV6-2/TRBV6-3 | ASSYSIGTAYEQY
17 | TRBJ2-7 | TRBV21-1 | ASSPDFSSLCPEFYEQY
14 | TRBJ2-4 | TRBV4-1 | ASSQGSDLAKNIQY
11 | TRBJ1-5 | TRBV5-6 | ARGAGAGQPQH
15 | TRBJ1-5 | TRBV6-1 | ASSDRFPFNSNQPQH
10 | TRBJ2-3 | TRBV6-1 | ASSMATDTQY
13 | TRBJ2-2 | TRBV9 | ASSVGDSSTGELF
16 | TRBJ1-3 | TRBV3-1 | ASSGASEDGSSGNTIY
8 | TRBJ2-7 | TRBV6-1 | ASSGYEQY
12 | TRBJ2-2 | TRBV4-3 | ASSRQHHTGELF
13 | TRBJ2-3 | TRBV12-3/TRBV12-4 | ASTTDLLSTDTQY
15 | TRBJ1-5 | TRBV6-1 | ASSGRTLRDSNQPQH
10 | TRBJ2-3 | TRBV7-6 | ASNLPGDTQY
12 | TRBJ1-6 | TRBV7-3 | ASTRPSRVSPLH
11 | TRBJ1-2 | TRBV28 | ASSSGQFYGYT
14 | TRBJ2-1 | TRBV7-2 | ASSLGGTSGFGEQF
9 | TRBJ2-1 | TRBV6-2/TRBV6-3 | ASCSVNEQF
14 | TRBJ2-3 | TRBV4-1 | ASSLDWRGASDTQY
10 | TRBJ1-1 | TRBV30 | AWSITRIWAF
14 | TRBJ2-6 | TRBV28 | ASSLVRDAGANVLT
15 | TRBJ2-3 | TRBV11-2 | ASSLDYRDRAEDTQY
9 | TRBJ2-1 | TRBV2 | ASSPYNEQF
15 | TRBJ2-3 | TRBV9 | ASSSPLRGLRTDTQY
13 | TRBJ2-2 | TRBV2 | ASTLIASNTGELF
15 | TRBJ2-7 | TRBV7-8 | ASSLIPTSGRGYEQY
13 | TRBJ1-1 | TRBV6-2/TRBV6-3 | ASSTRQGGRTEAF
11 | TRBJ1-1 | TRBV6-1 | ASSESLVTEAF
10 | TRBJ1-2 | TRBV29-1 | SAQKANYGYT
13 | TRBJ2-5 | TRBV6-2/TRBV6-3 | ASRIGLASQETQY